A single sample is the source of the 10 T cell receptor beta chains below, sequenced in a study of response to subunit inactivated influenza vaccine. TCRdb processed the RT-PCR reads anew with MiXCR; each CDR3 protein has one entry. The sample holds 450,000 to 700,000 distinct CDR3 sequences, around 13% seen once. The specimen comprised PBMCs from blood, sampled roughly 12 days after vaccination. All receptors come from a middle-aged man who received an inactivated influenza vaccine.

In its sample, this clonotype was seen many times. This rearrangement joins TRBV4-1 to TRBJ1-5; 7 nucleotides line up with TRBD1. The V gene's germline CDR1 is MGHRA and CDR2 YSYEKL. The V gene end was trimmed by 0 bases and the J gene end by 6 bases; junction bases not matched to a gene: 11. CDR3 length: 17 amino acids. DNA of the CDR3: TGCGCCAGCAGCCAAGACCCCTTAAGACAGGGCGGTCAGCCCCAGCATTTT. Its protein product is CASSQDPLRQGGQPQHF.

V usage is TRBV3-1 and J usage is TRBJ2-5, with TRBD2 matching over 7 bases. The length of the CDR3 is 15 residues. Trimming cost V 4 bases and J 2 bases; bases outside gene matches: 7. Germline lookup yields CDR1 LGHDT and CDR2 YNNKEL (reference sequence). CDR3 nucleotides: TGTGCCAGCAGCCCATGGGACTATCCGCAAGAGACCCAGTACTTC. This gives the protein CASSPWDYPQETQYF.

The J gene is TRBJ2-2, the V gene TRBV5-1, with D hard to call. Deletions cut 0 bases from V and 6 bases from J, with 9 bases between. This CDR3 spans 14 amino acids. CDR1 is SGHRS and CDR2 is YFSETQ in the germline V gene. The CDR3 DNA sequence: TGCGCCAGCAGCTTGGGTACATCACCCGGGGAGCTGTTTTTT. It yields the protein CASSLGTSPGELFF.

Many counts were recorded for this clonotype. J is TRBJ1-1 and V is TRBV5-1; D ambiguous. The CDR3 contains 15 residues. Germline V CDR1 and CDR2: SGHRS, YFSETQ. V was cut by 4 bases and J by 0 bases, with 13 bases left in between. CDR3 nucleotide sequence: TGCGCCAGCAGCGAAGCGGACGGGATGAACACTGAAGCTTTCTTT. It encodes CASSEADGMNTEAFF.

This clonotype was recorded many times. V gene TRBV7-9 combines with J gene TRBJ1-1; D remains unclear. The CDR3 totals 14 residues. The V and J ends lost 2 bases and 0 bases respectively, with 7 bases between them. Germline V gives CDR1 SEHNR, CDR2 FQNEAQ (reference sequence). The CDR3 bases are TGTGCCAGCAGCTTACAACAGATGAACACTGAAGCTTTCTTT. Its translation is CASSLQQMNTEAFF.

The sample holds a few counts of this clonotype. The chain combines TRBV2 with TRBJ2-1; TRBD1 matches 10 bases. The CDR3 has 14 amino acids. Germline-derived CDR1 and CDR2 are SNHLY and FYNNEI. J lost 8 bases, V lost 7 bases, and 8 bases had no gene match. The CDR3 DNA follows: TGTGCCAGCACCGGGACAGGGGTGAGCCATGAGCAGTTCTTC. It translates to CASTGTGVSHEQFF.

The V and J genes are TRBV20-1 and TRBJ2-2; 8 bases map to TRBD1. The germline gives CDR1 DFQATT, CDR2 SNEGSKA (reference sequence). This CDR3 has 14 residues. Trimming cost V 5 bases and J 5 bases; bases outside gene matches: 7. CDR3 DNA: TGCAGTGCTGCCCAGGGGGCTGGAACCGGGGAGCTGTTTTTT. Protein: CSAAQGAGTGELFF.

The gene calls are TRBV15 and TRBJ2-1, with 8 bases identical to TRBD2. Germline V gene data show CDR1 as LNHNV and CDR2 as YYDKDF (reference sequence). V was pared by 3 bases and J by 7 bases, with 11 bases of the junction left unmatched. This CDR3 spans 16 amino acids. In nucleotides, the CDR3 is TGTGCCACCAGCAGTGCCGGGACTAGTATCCGAAATGAGCAGTTCTTC. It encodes CATSSAGTSIRNEQFF.

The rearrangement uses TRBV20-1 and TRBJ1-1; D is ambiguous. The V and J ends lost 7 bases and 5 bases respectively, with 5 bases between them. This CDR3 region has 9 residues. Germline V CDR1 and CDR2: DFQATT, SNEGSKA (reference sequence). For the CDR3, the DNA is TGCAGTGTTAAAACTGAAGCTTTCTTT. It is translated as CSVKTEAFF.

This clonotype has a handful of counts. The CDR3 protein is CATSEPDRNLFF. CDR3 coding DNA: TGTGCCACCAGTGAACCCGACCGGAACCTGTTCTTC. V usage is TRBV24-1 and J usage is TRBJ2-1; D gene uncertain. Trimming cost V 4 bases and J 15 bases, with 15 bases left between them. CDR3 length equals 12 residues. CDR1 and CDR2 (germline): KGHDR, SFDVKD.